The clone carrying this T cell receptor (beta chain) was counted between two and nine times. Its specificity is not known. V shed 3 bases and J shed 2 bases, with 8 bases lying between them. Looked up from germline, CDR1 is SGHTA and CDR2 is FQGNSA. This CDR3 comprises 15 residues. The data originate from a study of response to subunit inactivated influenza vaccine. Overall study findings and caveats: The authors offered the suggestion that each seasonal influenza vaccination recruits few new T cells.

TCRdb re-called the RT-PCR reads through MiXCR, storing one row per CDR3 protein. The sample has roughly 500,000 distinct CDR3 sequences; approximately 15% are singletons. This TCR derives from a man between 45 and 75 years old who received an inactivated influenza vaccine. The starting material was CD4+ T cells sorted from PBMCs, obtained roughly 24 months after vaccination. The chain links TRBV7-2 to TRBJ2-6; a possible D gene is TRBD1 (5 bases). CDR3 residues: CASSFRVAGANVLTF. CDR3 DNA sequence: TGTGCCAGCAGCTTCAGGGTGGCTGGGGCCAACGTCCTGACTTTC. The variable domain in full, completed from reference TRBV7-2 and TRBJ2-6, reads GAGVSQSPSNKVTEKGKDVELRCDPISGHTALYWYRQSLGQGLEFLIYFQGNSAPDKSGLPSDRFSAERTGGSVSTLTIQRTQQEDSAVYLCASSFRVAGANVLTFGAGSRLTVL.